The present T cell receptor (beta chain) was sequenced within a study of cytomegalovirus exposure and HLA in healthy donors. The PCR employed 60 Vbeta primers together with 13 Jbeta primers. Method: immunoSEQ multiplex PCR; TCRdb's copy keeps in-frame clones and lacks some. The profile covers some 140,000 clones, with over 75% appearing a single time and about 4.4% taken by the ten largest. The germline V gene encodes CDR1 SGHTA and CDR2 FQGTGA. The CDR3 runs to 15 residues. V was clipped by 1 base and J by 0 bases, with 8 bases between them. The chain uses TRBV7-3 and TRBJ2-3; unclear D gene. The sequencing input was PBMCs. The clonotype originates from a man younger than 40 in good health. CDR3 protein: CASSLNGYSTDTQYF. In DNA form, the CDR3 reads TGTGCCAGCAGCTTAAACGGGTATAGCACAGATACGCAGTATTTT.